This entry features one TCR beta chain sequence. Its cognate antigen is unknown. The entry originates in a study of T cell responses to AZD1222 COVID-19 vaccine. General observations from the study: Elevations in Spike-specific TCR breadth and depth followed administration of two AZD1222 doses. In a largely white British group with more females than males, clonal diversity was possibly underestimated. Baseline seropositivity occurred in only a handful of AZD1222 recipients.

Produced via immunoSEQ multiplex PCR; TCRdb's table is partial and in-frame only. The sample lists 150,000 or so clones, approximately 90% seen once, with more than 20% in the top ten. This CDR3 spans 14 amino acids. CDR1 and CDR2 from the germline V gene are WSHSY and SAAADI. V lost 2 bases and J 7 bases, leaving 12 bases between the germline ends. The sequencing here drew on peripheral blood, taken on day 0 of AZD1222 vaccination. The TCR sequence derives from an adult in good health. The J gene is TRBJ1-3, the V gene TRBV10-2; D is unresolved. CDR3: CASSETIGGNTIYF. The CDR3 DNA sequence: TGCGCCAGCAGTGAGACAATTGGAGGGAACACCATATATTTT.